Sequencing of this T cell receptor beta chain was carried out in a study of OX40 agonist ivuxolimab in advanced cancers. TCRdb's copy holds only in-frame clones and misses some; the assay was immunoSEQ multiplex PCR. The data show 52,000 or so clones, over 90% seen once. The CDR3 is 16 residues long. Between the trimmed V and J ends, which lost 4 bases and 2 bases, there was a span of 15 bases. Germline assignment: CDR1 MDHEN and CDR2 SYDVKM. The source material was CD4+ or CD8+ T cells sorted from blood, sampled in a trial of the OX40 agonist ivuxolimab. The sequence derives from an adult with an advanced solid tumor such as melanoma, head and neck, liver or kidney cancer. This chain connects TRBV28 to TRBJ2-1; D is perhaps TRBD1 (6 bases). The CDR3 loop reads CASSSDSELAYNEQFF. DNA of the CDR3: TGTGCCAGCAGTTCGGACAGCGAACTAGCCTACAATGAGCAGTTCTTC. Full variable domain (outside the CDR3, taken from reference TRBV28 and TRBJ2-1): DVKVTQSSRYLVKRTGEKVFLECVQDMDHENMFWYRQDPGLGLRLIYFSYDVKMKEKGDIPEGYSVSREKKERFSLILESASTNQTSMYLCASSSDSELAYNEQFFGPGTRLTVL.